These T cell receptor beta chains were read from a single sample in a study of shared clonotypes between healthy human individuals. Sequencing was performed with immunoSEQ multiplex PCR; in TCRdb, only in-frame clones are kept and a portion is missing. This table has fewer than 850,000 clones, 72% appearing once. The material sequenced was memory CD4+ T cells sorted from blood. These receptors were collected from a woman aged 25 to 39 in good health. The CDR3 runs from the conserved cysteine through the conserved F or W. The D gene is left open where the match is weak. Not every row has a clone size; where given, it reads once, few, many or a size class.

DNA: TGTGCCAGCAGCCAACCCAGGAGGGGCGCTAACGAGCAGTACTTC
CDR3: CASSQPRRGANEQYF
size: once
J: TRBJ2-7
length: 15
D: NA
V: TRBV28

DNA: TGTGCCAGCAGTGAAGGAAAAGGACAGGGAAGGGAGCAGTACTTC
CDR3: CASSEGKGQGREQYF
size: NA
J: TRBJ2-7
length: 15
D: TRBD1
V: TRBV2

DNA: TGTGCCTCCGACCTACGCGGGATGTACGAGCAGTACTTC
CDR3: CASDLRGMYEQYF
size: once
J: TRBJ2-7
length: 13
D: NA
V: TRBV30

DNA: TGTGCCAGCAGCCCCGGGAGCTCCTACGAGCAGTACTTC
CDR3: CASSPGSSYEQYF
size: NA
J: TRBJ2-7
length: 13
D: NA
V: TRBV11-2

DNA: TGTGCCAGCAGTTTCTCTGGTAACAGGGCACAAAACTATGGCTACACCTTC
CDR3: CASSFSGNRAQNYGYTF
size: NA
J: TRBJ1-2
length: 17
D: NA
V: TRBV28

DNA: TGCGCCAGTAGGGTTTTCCCGACCTACGAGCAGTACTTC
CDR3: CASRVFPTYEQYF
size: many
J: TRBJ2-7
length: 13
D: NA
V: TRBV10-2

DNA: TGCGCCAGCAGCTTAGGGACTAGCGGCGAGACCCAGTACTTC
CDR3: CASSLGTSGETQYF
size: many
J: TRBJ2-5
length: 14
D: TRBD2
V: TRBV5-1

DNA: TGTGCCAGCTCGCAGACAGGGGATAACTATGGCTACACCTTC
CDR3: CASSQTGDNYGYTF
size: NA
J: TRBJ1-2
length: 14
D: TRBD1
V: TRBV18

DNA: TGTGCCAGCAGTCGGGCTGAGACTAGCTATGGCTACACCTTC
CDR3: CASSRAETSYGYTF
size: few
J: TRBJ1-2
length: 14
D: NA
V: TRBV2

DNA: TGTGCCAGCAGCTTAGCGACTTGGGGGACAGGGAACACCGGGGAGCTGTTTTTT
CDR3: CASSLATWGTGNTGELFF
size: NA
J: TRBJ2-2
length: 18
D: TRBD1
V: TRBV7-8

DNA: TGCGCCAGCAGCTTGGGACAGTCCTCTGGAAACACCATATATTTT
CDR3: CASSLGQSSGNTIYF
size: NA
J: TRBJ1-3
length: 15
D: NA
V: TRBV5-1

DNA: TGCAGCGTTGAGGCGCTACAGGGGGCCTACGAGCAGTACTTC
CDR3: CSVEALQGAYEQYF
size: few
J: TRBJ2-7
length: 14
D: TRBD1
V: TRBV29-1

DNA: TGTGCCAGCAATAAGCGGCTCCAAGAGACCCAGTACTTC
CDR3: CASNKRLQETQYF
size: few
J: TRBJ2-5
length: 13
D: NA
V: TRBV2